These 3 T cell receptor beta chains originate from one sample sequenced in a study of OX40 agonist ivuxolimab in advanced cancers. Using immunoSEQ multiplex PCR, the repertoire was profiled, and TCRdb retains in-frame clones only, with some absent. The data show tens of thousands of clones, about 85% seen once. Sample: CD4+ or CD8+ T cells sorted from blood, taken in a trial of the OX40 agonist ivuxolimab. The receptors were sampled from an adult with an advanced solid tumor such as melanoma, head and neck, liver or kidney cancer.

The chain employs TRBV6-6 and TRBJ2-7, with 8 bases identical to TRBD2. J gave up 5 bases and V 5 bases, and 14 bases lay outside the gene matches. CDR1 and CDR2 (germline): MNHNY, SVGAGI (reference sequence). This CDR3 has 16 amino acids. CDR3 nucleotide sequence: TGTGCCAGCAGTAAGGGGGGGAGCGGGAGTTTGAACGAGCAGTACTTC. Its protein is CASSKGGSGSLNEQYF.

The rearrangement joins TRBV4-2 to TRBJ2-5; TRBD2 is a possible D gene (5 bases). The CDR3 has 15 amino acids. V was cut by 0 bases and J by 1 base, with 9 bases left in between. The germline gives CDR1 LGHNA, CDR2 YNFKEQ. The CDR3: CASSQDRGSQETQYF. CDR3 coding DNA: TGTGCCAGCAGCCAAGATAGAGGGTCCCAAGAGACCCAGTACTTC.

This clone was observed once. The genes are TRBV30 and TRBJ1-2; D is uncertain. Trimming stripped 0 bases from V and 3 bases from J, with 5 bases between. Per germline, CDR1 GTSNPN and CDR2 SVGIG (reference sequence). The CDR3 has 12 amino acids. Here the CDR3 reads CAWSVQHYGYTF. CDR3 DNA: TGTGCCTGGAGTGTACAACACTATGGCTACACCTTC. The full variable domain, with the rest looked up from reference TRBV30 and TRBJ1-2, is SQTIHQWPATLVQPVGSPLSLECTVEGTSNPNLYWYRQAAGRGLQLLFYSVGIGQISSEVPQNLSASRPQDRQFILSSKKLLLSDSGFYLCAWSVQHYGYTFGSGTRLTVV.